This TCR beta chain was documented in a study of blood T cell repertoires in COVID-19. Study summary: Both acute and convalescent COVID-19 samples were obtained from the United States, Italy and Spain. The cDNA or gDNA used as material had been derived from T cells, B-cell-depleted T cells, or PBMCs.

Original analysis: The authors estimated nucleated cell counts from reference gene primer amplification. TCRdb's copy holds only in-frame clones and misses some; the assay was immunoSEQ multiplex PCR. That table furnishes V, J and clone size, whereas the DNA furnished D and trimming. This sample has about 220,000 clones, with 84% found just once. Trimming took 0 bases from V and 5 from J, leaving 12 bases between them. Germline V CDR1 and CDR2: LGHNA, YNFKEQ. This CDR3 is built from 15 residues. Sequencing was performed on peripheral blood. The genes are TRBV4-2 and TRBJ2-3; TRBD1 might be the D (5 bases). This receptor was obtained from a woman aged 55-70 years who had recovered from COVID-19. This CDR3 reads CASSQDKGSEDTQYF. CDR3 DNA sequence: TGTGCCAGCAGCCAAGATAAGGGGTCGGAAGATACGCAGTATTTT.